This TCR beta chain was identified during a study of regulatory T cells in long-lasting Graves disease (dated by TCRdb to about 2021). About the full investigation: Persistent Graves' disease meant more than 5 years of antithyroid drug treatment with TSH receptor autoantibodies that stayed positive. Persistent Graves' disease patients were compared with newly diagnosed Graves' disease patients by peripheral blood TCR sequencing and RNA sequencing. The study was registered as a clinical trial and conducted in China. A total of 33 samples underwent TCR sequencing: approximately 13 from persistent and roughly 20 from newly diagnosed Graves' disease patients. Antithyroid drugs had been taken for 8.5 to 11 years on average by persistent Graves' disease patients in the clinical cohort. General study outcomes and caveats: TRBV28, TRBJ1-2 and TRBJ2-5 were preferentially used in persistent disease, while TRBV20-1 and TRBJ2-1 were favored in newly diagnosed disease. The authors noted that the small sample size was a limitation that may lower accuracy. Persistent patients shared more public clonotypes among themselves (2,741) than newly diagnosed patients did (roughly 920). The study examined only peripheral blood because the primary lesion, thyroid tissue, could not be accessed. Lower TCR Shannon entropy and fewer highly expanded clones were observed in persistent Graves' disease patients than in newly diagnosed patients, which suggested clonal expansion. Sequencing and analysis were limited to the TCR beta chain.

Library preparation was by multiplex PCR. The run used an Illumina HiSeq 4000. CDR3 regions were amplified by Arm-PCR with iRepertoire HTBI primers to construct TCR beta libraries. Before sequencing, the PCR products underwent gel purification. In the source study's methods: A total of 62 TRBV and approximately 13 TRBJ segments were identified across samples and were used for gene usage analysis of CDR3 amino acid clonotypes. COPE and FqMerger were used to merge the filtered high-quality paired reads into contigs. BLAST was used to align contigs to IMGT TRBV, TRBD and TRBJ reference genes, and CDR3 was defined according to IMGT. Highly expanded clones were defined as clonotypes with a frequency above 0.1%. Shannon entropy was used to measure repertoire diversity, and the Gini coefficient was used to measure V-J evenness. A clonotype was considered public if more than one individual shared it. Through fastp at Q25 and MiXCR, TCRdb rebuilt clones from the public reads, retaining in-frame beta chains. Rows merge per CDR3 protein into single entries with the most common DNA and genes. The V and J calls shown here were made by TCRdb, not taken from the authors' results. This sample gives some 450,000 distinct CDR3 sequences in total; 23% of them show up just once. The top ten hold roughly 30% of the sample.

CDR1 MNHEY and CDR2 SMNVEV were looked up in the germline V gene (reference sequence). The CDR3 goes from the cysteine to the phenylalanine over 14 residues. CDR3 DNA is the only sequence kept; it has 42 bases, read in frame from the first base. Trimmed from V: 5 bases; trimmed from J: 1 base; junction bases lacking a gene match: 2. This clonotype was counted at least ten times. Its antigen remains undetermined. One base away there is no much larger clone; base qualities are not given. Read against the paper, the sample's time point label means: persistent/refractory GD, antithyroid drugs over 5 years with positive TRAb. For both TCR sequencing and RNA sequencing, RNA was extracted from PBMCs using TRIzol. Graves' disease was diagnosed according to American Thyroid Association guidelines. The patients came from an endocrinology department in Xi'an, China. Each patient gave around 9 milliliters of peripheral blood, collected in an EDTA anticoagulant tube. Ficoll Paque Plus density gradient separation was used to isolate PBMCs, and no additional T cell sorting was done. An Agilent 2100 Bioanalyzer and agarose gel were used to assess RNA quality, and a NanoDrop 2000 was used to measure RNA concentration.

The receptor comes from a female donor with Graves disease. Sequencing was performed on peripheral blood mononuclear cells (PBMCs), taken when the disease was refractory, from a patient treated with antithyroid drugs. This chain joins TRBV27 to TRBJ1-2; 9 bases in the middle match TRBD1. The DNA sequence is TGTGCCAGCAGTCGGACAGGGGATAACTATGGCTACACCTTC. This is translated as CASSRTGDNYGYTF.